These T cell receptor beta chains were read from a single sample in a study of T cells in localized non-small cell lung cancer. Here immunoSEQ multiplex PCR was the method, and the copy in TCRdb shows in-frame clones only, minus some. Here the sample spans 50,000 or so clones, approximately 82% being singletons. The source was peripheral blood, collected before any cancer treatment. Receptors were obtained from a female donor aged 60 or older with stage II squamous cell lung carcinoma. Each CDR3 is given with its conserved first and last residue. Each record gives: D gene, CDR3 length, clone size, V gene, J gene, CDR3 protein, CDR3 DNA. D genes are given only for firm matches. Some rows mark clone size as missing; the rest say once, few, many or name a class of expanded clone.

>NA|14|NA|TRBV6-5|TRBJ2-5
CASSYSSIGETQYF
TGTGCCAGCAGTTACTCGTCGATCGGGGAGACCCAGTACTTC
>NA|17|medium-sized|TRBV5-5|TRBJ2-7
CASSLGGMGDTSYEQYF
TGTGCCAGCAGCTTAGGGGGAATGGGGGACACCTCCTACGAGCAGTACTTC
>NA|16|NA|TRBV7-2|TRBJ2-1
CASRTHGQGGSNEQFF
TGTGCCAGCAGGACCCATGGACAGGGAGGGAGCAATGAGCAGTTCTTC
>TRBD1|15|NA|TRBV5-6|TRBJ1-1
CASSLVSGGTTEAFF
TGTGCCAGCAGCTTGGTGTCAGGGGGTACCACTGAAGCTTTCTTT
>NA|14|NA|TRBV6-5|TRBJ1-5
CASSPLGRGQPQHF
TGTGCCAGCAGTCCGCTGGGGAGGGGTCAGCCCCAGCATTTT
>NA|11|NA|TRBV7-2|TRBJ2-5
CASSLGPTQYF
TGTGCCAGCAGCTTAGGGCCGACCCAGTACTTC
>NA|14|NA|TRBV11-2|TRBJ1-1
CASSWDGSFAEAFF
TGTGCCAGCAGCTGGGACGGAAGTTTTGCTGAAGCTTTCTTT
>NA|15|once|TRBV14|TRBJ1-2
CASSQDRGGSGGYTF
TGTGCCAGCAGCCAAGATCGGGGGGGTTCGGGTGGCTACACCTTC
>TRBD2|19|NA|TRBV5-1|TRBJ2-3
CASSGVLAGGLLSTDTQYF
TGCGCCAGCAGCGGCGTACTAGCGGGGGGGCTTTTGAGCACAGATACGCAGTATTTT
>NA|15|NA|TRBV18|TRBJ2-4
CASSQPVGAKNIQYF
TGTGCCAGCTCACAACCAGTAGGGGCCAAAAACATTCAGTACTTC
>NA|15|few|TRBV6-5|TRBJ2-7
CASGDMSGGFYEQYF
TGTGCCAGCGGGGACATGTCCGGAGGATTCTACGAGCAGTACTTC
>TRBD2|15|once|TRBV15|TRBJ2-1
CATRPLAGGYNEQFF
TGTGCCACCAGGCCACTAGCGGGGGGCTACAATGAGCAGTTCTTC
>NA|12|NA|TRBV6-1|TRBJ1-1
CASKKLNTEAFF
TGTGCCAGCAAGAAGTTGAACACTGAAGCTTTCTTT
>NA|14|NA|TRBV14|TRBJ1-2
CASSQNSGAYGYTF
TGTGCCAGCAGCCAAAATTCCGGAGCCTATGGCTACACCTTC
>NA|15|NA|TRBV12-1|TRBJ1-4
CASRVLQGGNEKLFF
TGTGCCAGCAGGGTGCTACAGGGGGGTAATGAAAAACTGTTTTTT
>NA|14|NA|TRBV7-9|TRBJ2-1
CASSRMGPYNEQFF
TGTGCCAGCAGCCGAATGGGACCCTACAATGAGCAGTTCTTC
>NA|15|NA|TRBV7-8|TRBJ1-5
CASSKGGTSANFQHF
TGTGCCAGCAGCAAAGGGGGGACGTCGGCGAATTTCCAGCATTTT
>TRBD2|19|NA|TRBV7-7|TRBJ2-2
CASSPGTSGGALNTGELFF
TGTGCTAGCAGCCCGGGGACTAGCGGGGGGGCCCTGAACACCGGGGAGCTGTTTTTT
>NA|13|once|TRBV19|TRBJ2-5
CASSPRRGGDQYF
TGTGCCAGTAGTCCCCGAAGAGGGGGAGACCAGTACTTC
>TRBD1|15|NA|TRBV5-1|TRBJ1-2
CASSSGTGASYGYTF
TGCGCCAGCAGCTCCGGGACAGGGGCTTCCTATGGCTACACCTTC
>NA|17|NA|TRBV7-2|TRBJ1-6
CASSSRKGESVNSPLHF
TGTGCCAGCAGCTCCCGCAAAGGGGAAAGTGTTAATTCACCCCTCCACTTT
>NA|11|once|TRBV13|TRBJ1-3
CASSYLNTIYF
TGTGCCAGCAGCTACCTAAACACCATATATTTT
>TRBD1|15|NA|TRBV6-6|TRBJ1-1
CASSYQGQANTEAFF
TGTGCCAGCAGTTACCAGGGACAGGCGAACACTGAAGCTTTCTTT
>NA|13|NA|TRBV29-1|TRBJ2-7
CSVAGTGVYEQYF
TGCAGCGTTGCCGGGACGGGGGTCTACGAGCAGTACTTC
>NA|15|NA|TRBV10-1|TRBJ2-3
CASSETTDHTDTQYF
TGCGCCAGCAGTGAGACGACAGACCACACAGATACGCAGTATTTT
>TRBD1|13|NA|TRBV29-1|TRBJ1-2
CSVEEDRWYGYTF
TGCAGCGTTGAAGAGGACAGGTGGTATGGCTACACCTTC
>NA|14|few|TRBV4-1|TRBJ1-1
CASSQLGRNTEAFF
TGCGCCAGCAGCCAACTGGGACGGAACACTGAAGCTTTCTTT
>NA|13|few|TRBV5-1|TRBJ2-7
CASSLAGTYEQYF
TGCGCCAGCAGCTTGGCCGGGACCTACGAGCAGTACTTC
>TRBD2|17|NA|TRBV7-6|TRBJ2-3
CASSLAGTSGDIDTQYF
TGTGCCAGCAGCTTAGCGGGGACTAGCGGGGATATAGATACGCAGTATTTT
>NA|14|few|TRBV5-1|TRBJ2-2
CASSGGANTGELFF
TGCGCCAGCAGCGGCGGGGCCAACACCGGGGAGCTGTTTTTT
>NA|15|NA|TRBV9|TRBJ1-5
CASSGQGAPNQPQHF
TGTGCCAGCAGCGGGCAAGGGGCCCCCAATCAGCCCCAGCATTTT
>TRBD2|15|NA|TRBV5-4|TRBJ2-7
CASSLGGRLVDEQYF
TGTGCCAGCAGCTTGGGCGGGAGGCTGGTAGACGAGCAGTACTTC
>NA|11|NA|TRBV20-1|TRBJ2-7
CSARDHYEQYF
TGCAGTGCTAGAGACCACTACGAGCAGTACTTC
>TRBD1|15|NA|TRBV5-4|TRBJ1-2
CASSLRQGGANGYTF
TGTGCCAGCAGCTTACGACAGGGGGGGGCCAATGGCTACACCTTC
>NA|12|few|TRBV5-4|TRBJ1-2
CASSLESYGYTF
TGTGCCAGCAGCTTGGAGTCTTATGGCTACACCTTC
>TRBD2|15|NA|TRBV7-2|TRBJ2-1
CASSLSLRGENEQFF
TGTGCCAGCAGCTTATCTCTGCGGGGGGAAAATGAGCAGTTCTTC
>TRBD2|17|NA|TRBV7-2|TRBJ2-3
CASSSRTSGGRSDTQYF
TGTGCCAGCAGCTCCCGGACTAGCGGGGGGAGGTCTGATACGCAGTATTTT
>NA|14|NA|TRBV5-8|TRBJ2-2
CASREQGERGELFF
TGTGCCAGCAGGGAACAGGGTGAACGCGGGGAGCTGTTTTTT
>NA|14|NA|TRBV5-8|TRBJ1-2
CASSLTTFNYGYTF
TGTGCCAGCAGCTTGACCACTTTTAACTATGGCTACACCTTC
>TRBD1|14|NA|TRBV7-2|TRBJ1-6
CASSFGQGYSPLHF
TGTGCCAGCAGCTTCGGACAGGGGTACTCACCCCTCCACTTT
>NA|13|once|TRBV5-4|TRBJ1-1
CASSQLRTTEAFF
TGTGCCAGCAGCCAACTTAGGACCACTGAAGCTTTCTTT
>NA|15|NA|TRBV7-9|TRBJ2-2
CASSLVGANTGELFF
TGTGCCAGCAGCTTGGTAGGAGCGAACACCGGGGAGCTGTTTTTT
>NA|11|NA|TRBV20-1|TRBJ1-1
CSAIRGTEAFF
TGCAGTGCTATCAGGGGCACTGAAGCTTTCTTT
>NA|14|NA|TRBV12-5|TRBJ2-7
CASGGTRASYEQYF
TGTGCTAGTGGCGGGACCAGGGCCTCCTACGAGCAGTACTTC
>TRBD1|12|NA|TRBV7-2|TRBJ2-5
CASSPGQDTQYF
TGTGCCAGCAGCCCAGGACAGGACACCCAGTACTTC
>NA|13|NA|TRBV30|TRBJ2-5
CAWSGALQETQYF
TGTGCCTGGAGTGGGGCTTTGCAAGAGACCCAGTACTTC
>NA|14|NA|TRBV2|TRBJ1-1
CASRYGRGNTEAFF
TGTGCCAGCAGGTATGGCCGGGGCAACACTGAAGCTTTCTTT
>NA|16|NA|TRBV14|TRBJ1-6
CASSQDLGQLNSPLHF
TGTGCCAGCAGCCAAGACCTAGGACAGCTGAATTCACCCCTCCACTTT
>NA|12|NA|TRBV7-2|TRBJ2-3
CASSQTPDTQYF
TGTGCCAGCAGCCAGACTCCCGATACGCAGTATTTT
>NA|15|NA|TRBV6-5|TRBJ1-6
CASRLSNQGASPLHF
TGTGCCAGCAGATTAAGTAACCAAGGCGCCTCACCCCTCCACTTT
>TRBD2|15|few|TRBV5-4|TRBJ2-1
CASRDGLAGGNEQFF
TGTGCCAGCAGGGACGGACTAGCGGGGGGTAATGAGCAGTTCTTC
>NA|14|NA|TRBV12-5|TRBJ1-2
CASAPGGGIYGYTF
TGTGCTAGTGCCCCGGGAGGGGGTATCTATGGCTACACCTTC
>NA|16|NA|TRBV25-1|TRBJ2-3
CASSIAPGGSTDTQYF
TGTGCCAGCAGTATCGCCCCCGGAGGCAGCACAGATACGCAGTATTTT
>NA|15|NA|TRBV5-1|TRBJ2-5
CASSSSGSSEETQYF
TGCGCCAGCAGCTCTAGTGGCAGTTCGGAAGAGACCCAGTACTTC
>NA|14|NA|TRBV18|TRBJ2-7
CASSPGAPSYEQYF
TGTGCCAGCTCACCGGGGGCCCCCTCCTACGAGCAGTACTTC